This entry lists 25 T cell receptor beta chains sequenced from one sample in a study of cytomegalovirus exposure and HLA in healthy donors. The method was immunoSEQ multiplex PCR; TCRdb's version includes in-frame clones alone and lacks a portion of them. The profile shows about 220,000 clones, around 88% of them singletons. The sample consisted of PBMCs. All receptors derive from a woman aged 18 to 35 in good health and CMV-seronegative.

Here the CDR3 reads CASSEGAGGTYGYTF. The CDR3 DNA reads TGTGCCAGCAGTGAAGGTGCCGGAGGAACCTATGGCTACACCTTC. The chain couples TRBV6-1 to TRBJ1-2; the D is unclear. The V and J ends lost 1 base and 4 bases respectively, with 13 bases between them. The CDR3 covers 15 residues. From germline, CDR1 is MNHNS and CDR2 SASEGT.

The chain links TRBV28 to TRBJ2-4; no clear D. V lost 6 bases, J lost 0 bases, and 12 bases lay in between. In germline, CDR1 is MDHEN, CDR2 SYDVKM. This CDR3 has 15 amino acids. This chain's CDR3 is CASSPHTGAKNIQYF. The CDR3 bases are TGTGCCAGCAGCCCGCATACGGGAGCCAAAAACATTCAGTACTTC.

V usage is TRBV6-5 and J usage is TRBJ1-5; weak D call: TRBD1 (5 bases). The length of the CDR3 is 14 residues. Trimming removed 3 bases at V and 7 bases at J, with 13 bases between. Germline-derived CDR1 and CDR2 are MNHEY and SVGAGI. The CDR3 nucleotides read TGTGCCAGCAGTTATGGGGAGGGGTTCCAGCCCCAGCATTTT. Translating it yields CASSYGEGFQPQHF.

The sample holds one count of this clone. This chain uses TRBV27 with TRBJ2-1; D uncertain. This CDR3 has 13 amino acids. Germline V gene sequence: CDR1 MNHEY, CDR2 SMNVEV (reference sequence). V lost 4 bases and J 4 bases, leaving 8 bases between the germline ends. The CDR3 nucleotides read TGTGCCAGCAGTTCCCAACTTTACAATGAGCAGTTCTTC. Residues: CASSSQLYNEQFF.

The chain combines TRBV4-1 with TRBJ2-2, with D perhaps TRBD1 (5 bases). V gave up 4 bases and J gave up 3 bases, with 15 bases separating them. Germline V lookup: CDR1 MGHRA, CDR2 YSYEKL. The CDR3 runs 16 residues. CDR3 in DNA: TGCGCCAGCAGCCCGCTGATTGGGGCGGACACCGGGGAGCTGTTTTTT. This translates into CASSPLIGADTGELFF.

In this sample, this clone turned up many times. The CDR3: CASSPGQGDSGANVLTF. CDR3 nucleotides: TGTGCCAGCAGTCCGGGACAGGGGGACTCTGGGGCCAACGTCCTGACTTTC. This chain links TRBV6-4 with TRBJ2-6, with TRBD1 matching over 11 bases. V shed 5 bases and J 0 bases; nucleotides not matched to a gene: 3. The CDR3 contains 17 residues. CDR1 is MRHNA and CDR2 is SNTAGT in the germline V gene.

The rearrangement joins TRBV28 to TRBJ2-3; tentatively, D is TRBD1 (5 bases). Per the germline V gene, CDR1 is MDHEN and CDR2 is SYDVKM. V lost 2 bases to trimming and J lost 6 bases, with 9 bases between them. The CDR3 has 13 residues. CDR3 DNA: TGTGCCAGCAGTTTACAGGGTGGGGATACGCAGTATTTT. Translated, it gives CASSLQGGDTQYF.

The chain employs TRBV6-1 and TRBJ2-7; tentatively, D is TRBD1 (5 bases). Germline CDR1 is MNHNS and CDR2 is SASEGT. There are 14 residues in the CDR3. V lost 4 bases and J 6 bases, leaving 16 bases between the germline ends. CDR3 residues: CASSGGQYTAEQYF. The CDR3 coding sequence is TGTGCCAGCAGTGGAGGACAATACACCGCCGAGCAGTACTTC.

The chain has TRBV13 and TRBJ2-7, with TRBD2 identical over 8 bases. The CDR3 loop spans 14 amino acids. CDR1 and CDR2 (germline): PRHDT, FYEKMQ (reference sequence). J lost 3 bases, V lost 8 bases, and 9 bases had no gene match. The DNA of the CDR3 is TGTGCCAGCGGCGGGGGGTCAGGTAGCTACGAGCAGTACTTC. It specifies CASGGGSGSYEQYF.

The chain combines TRBV4-1 with TRBJ1-1; 7 nucleotides line up with TRBD1. Germline CDR1 and CDR2: MGHRA and YSYEKL. The CDR3 loop spans 18 amino acids. Unmatched junction bases numbered 14, after V lost 4 bases and J lost 0 bases. The CDR3 reads CASSLSPPTGEMNTEAFF. CDR3 nucleotide sequence: TGCGCCAGCAGCCTCAGCCCTCCCACAGGGGAAATGAACACTGAAGCTTTCTTT.

This clone was counted a single time. This chain connects TRBV6-6 to TRBJ2-7; 9 bases align to TRBD2. Germline V CDR1 and CDR2: MNHNY, SVGAGI (reference sequence). This CDR3 contains 14 residues. V lost 7 bases to trimming and J lost 3 bases; unmatched junction nucleotides: 7. DNA for the CDR3: TGTGCCAGCACCTTTAGCGGGAGTGACTACGAGCAGTACTTC. It yields the protein CASTFSGSDYEQYF.

The chain uses TRBV10-2 and TRBJ2-5; 11 bases align to TRBD2. Per the germline V gene, CDR1 is WSHSY and CDR2 is SAAADI. The CDR3 is made up of 16 amino acids. Trimming cost V 6 bases and J 3 bases; bases outside gene matches: 9. This CDR3 reads CASRTPLLAGEETQYF. The CDR3 nucleotides are TGCGCCAGCAGAACACCACTACTAGCGGGGGAAGAGACCCAGTACTTC.

In this sample, this clone turned up once. The J gene is TRBJ2-7, the V gene TRBV25-1; 9 positions match TRBD1. The CDR3 loop spans 15 amino acids. The trim removed 1 base at V and 9 bases at J, leaving 10 bases unmatched. Looked up from germline, CDR1 is MGHDK and CDR2 is SYGVNS. The CDR3 protein is CASSEFAGQGSSQYF. The CDR3 DNA follows: TGTGCCAGCAGTGAATTCGCGGGACAGGGCTCCTCGCAGTACTTC.

The rearrangement joins TRBV19 to TRBJ2-7; D is unclear. The V end lost 3 bases, the J end lost 5 bases, and 20 bases lay between the germline ends. The CDR3 consists of 16 residues. The germline V gene encodes CDR1 LNHDA and CDR2 SQIVND (reference sequence). This CDR3 is CASSIRSQLSLHEQYF. CDR3 bases: TGTGCCAGTAGTATTCGGAGCCAACTCAGTCTTCACGAGCAGTACTTC. Supplemented by reference TRBV19 and TRBJ2-7, the full variable domain reads DGGITQSPKYLFRKEGQNVTLSCEQNLNHDAMYWYRQDPGQGLRLIYYSQIVNDFQKGDIAEGYSVSREKKESFPLTVTSAQKNPTAFYLCASSIRSQLSLHEQYFGPGTRLTVT.

The V and J genes are TRBV4-3 and TRBJ1-1, with D perhaps TRBD1 (5 bases). V was clipped by 0 bases and J by 12 bases, with 20 bases between them. The CDR3 runs 15 residues. Germline V lookup: CDR1 LGHNA, CDR2 YSLEER. The CDR3 DNA follows: TGCGCCAGCAGCCAAGATTTCAGGGAGGTGGAGGAAACTTTCTTT. Translated: CASSQDFREVEETFF.

The gene calls are TRBV6-1 and TRBJ2-7; D may be TRBD2 (6 bases). V dropped 1 base and J dropped 0 bases, with 13 bases sitting between them. CDR1 MNHNS and CDR2 SASEGT come from the germline V gene. The CDR3 has 16 residues. In DNA form, the CDR3 reads TGTGCCAGCAGTGAAGTAGGCGGGGAGAGCTCCTACGAGCAGTACTTC. Amino acid sequence: CASSEVGGESSYEQYF.

This chain joins TRBV7-6 and TRBJ2-5; weak D call: TRBD2 (6 bases). Per the germline V gene, CDR1 is SGHVS and CDR2 is FNYEAQ. CDR3 length: 13 residues. Trimming pared 2 bases from V and 9 bases from J, leaving 13 bases between. Written as DNA, the CDR3 is TGTGCCAGCAGCTTAAGGTTCAGGGAGGCCCAGTACTTC. Protein: CASSLRFREAQYF. Drawing the rest from reference TRBV7-6 and TRBJ2-5, the complete variable domain is GAGVSQSPRYKVTKRGQDVALRCDPISGHVSLYWYRQALGQGPEFLTYFNYEAQQDKSGLPNDRFSAERPEGSISTLTIQRTEQRDSAMYRCASSLRFREAQYFGPGTRLLVL.

This rearrangement joins TRBV11-3 to TRBJ2-5; 10 bases agree with TRBD2. V dropped 9 bases and J dropped 5; count of bases not matched to a gene: 3. The CDR3 covers 12 residues. Germline V gene lookup returns CDR1 SGHNT and CDR2 YENEEA. CDR3 loop: CAREREGETQYF. The CDR3 bases are TGTGCCAGAGAGCGGGAGGGGGAGACCCAGTACTTC.

The CDR3 nucleotides are TGTGCCAGCAGCTCCAGGGGTCCCGTCTACGAGCAGTACTTC. Amino acids: CASSSRGPVYEQYF. V gene TRBV7-9 combines with J gene TRBJ2-7; weak D call: TRBD1 (6 bases). V lost 4 bases to trimming and J lost 3 bases, with 13 bases between them. The germline V gene encodes CDR1 SEHNR and CDR2 FQNEAQ (reference sequence). The CDR3 has 14 amino acids.

The chain combines TRBV5-6 with TRBJ2-3, with 7 bases identical to TRBD2. The CDR3 contains 16 residues. V lost 0 bases to trimming and J lost 2 bases; unmatched junction nucleotides: 6. The germline V gene encodes CDR1 SGHDT and CDR2 YYEEEE. CDR3 amino acids: CASSLDVGGLTDTQYF. As DNA, the CDR3 is TGTGCCAGCAGCTTGGACGTGGGAGGGCTCACAGATACGCAGTATTTT.

The rearrangement uses TRBV6-1 and TRBJ2-7; 7 bases fit TRBD1. The ends lost 10 bases at V and 0 bases at J; junction bases unmatched: 12. The CDR3 contains 15 residues. The germline V gene has CDR1 MNHNS and CDR2 SASEGT. The CDR3 nucleotides are TGTGCCATAGATCTGACAGGGACGAGCTCCTACGAGCAGTACTTC. The encoded protein is CAIDLTGTSSYEQYF.

The chain combines TRBV6-5 with TRBJ1-2; TRBD1 agrees at 8 bases. Germline loops: CDR1 MNHEY, CDR2 SVGAGI. The CDR3 loop spans 13 amino acids. The V segment lost 6 bases and the J segment 6 bases; nucleotides outside the gene matches: 6. CDR3 residues: CASRGQGVDGYTF. The CDR3 DNA is TGTGCCAGCAGAGGACAGGGAGTAGATGGCTACACCTTC.

The sample holds one count of this clone. The chain uses TRBV15 and TRBJ1-2; 8 nucleotides align to TRBD1. Germline V lookup: CDR1 LNHNV, CDR2 YYDKDF (reference sequence). The CDR3 is made up of 14 amino acids. Trimming removed 0 bases from V and 5 bases from J; junction bases left unmatched: 2. The CDR3: CATSREGQGYGYTF. CDR3 nucleotide sequence: TGTGCCACCAGCAGAGAAGGACAGGGATATGGCTACACCTTC.

The CDR3 is CASSLQGGDTEAFF. CDR3 coding DNA: TGTGCCAGCAGCTTACAGGGTGGGGACACTGAAGCTTTCTTT. The genes are TRBV7-9 and TRBJ1-1; weak D call: TRBD1 (5 bases). With 2 bases removed from V and 3 bases from J, the gap between germline ends came to 10 bases. Germline loops: CDR1 SEHNR, CDR2 FQNEAQ (reference sequence). This CDR3 has 14 amino acids.

The chain recombines TRBV7-3 with TRBJ2-1; D may be TRBD2 (6 bases). This CDR3 has 15 amino acids. The V gene's germline CDR1 is SGHTA and CDR2 FQGTGA. Trimming took off 5 bases at V and 2 bases at J, with 13 bases between the two ends. Here the CDR3 reads CASSPVVAAYNEQFF. DNA of the CDR3: TGTGCCAGCAGCCCCGTGGTAGCGGCCTACAATGAGCAGTTCTTC.